The 21 T cell receptor beta chains below all came from one sample that was sequenced in a study of control samples from healthy donors and cancer patients. Libraries were prepared by immunoSEQ multiplex PCR; TCRdb keeps only in-frame clonotypes and omits some of them. This sample has over 150,000 clones, with just under 95% found just once. The specimen sequenced was blood. The receptors derive from a man in his late teens or twenties in good health.

V gene TRBV12-3 or TRBV12-4 combines with J gene TRBJ1-5; D call uncertain. CDR3 length: 13 residues. Between the trimmed V and J ends, which lost 6 bases and 7 bases, there was a span of 13 bases. The CDR3 loop is CASSRPPEQPQHF. CDR3 coding DNA: TGTGCCAGCAGCCGACCGCCTGAGCAGCCCCAGCATTTT.

This sequence joins TRBV28 and TRBJ1-5; the match to TRBD1 covers 7 bases. The CDR3 is 15 residues long. The germline V gene encodes CDR1 MDHEN and CDR2 SYDVKM. V lost 6 bases and J lost 9; bases outside the gene matches: 14. This chain's CDR3 is CASSKDRSGDPPQHF. CDR3 sequence (DNA): TGTGCCAGCAGCAAGGACAGGTCCGGGGATCCGCCCCAGCATTTT.

This sequence joins TRBV19 and TRBJ1-3; 7 bases are shared with TRBD1. This CDR3 region has 17 residues. Trimming took 5 bases from V and 2 from J; bases not matched to a gene: 12. CDR1 is LNHDA and CDR2 is SQIVND in the germline V gene (reference sequence). The CDR3 spells CASSVAGTVLAGNTIYF. In DNA form, the CDR3 reads TGTGCCAGTAGTGTCGCAGGGACAGTCTTGGCTGGAAACACCATATATTTT.

V is TRBV6-5 and J is TRBJ1-3, with TRBD1 as a possible D gene (6 bases). The CDR3 is 11 residues long. Germline CDR1 is MNHEY and CDR2 is SVGAGI. Deletions cut 8 bases from V and 8 bases from J, with 10 bases between. The CDR3 DNA reads as TGTGCCAGCTGCAGGGGCGACACCATATATTTT. This translates into CASCRGDTIYF.

This sequence joins TRBV30 and TRBJ1-3; 8 nucleotides align to TRBD1. V gave up 4 bases and J gave up 2 bases; unmatched junction bases: 7. CDR3 length: 15 amino acids. Germline-derived CDR1 and CDR2 are GTSNPN and SVGIG (reference sequence). CDR3 region: CAWNSETGAGNTIYF. DNA for the CDR3: TGTGCCTGGAACTCCGAGACAGGGGCTGGAAACACCATATATTTT.

The CDR3 DNA is TGTGCCAGCAGCTTCCCAGGGGGCTGGGGCACTGAAGCTTTCTTT. It specifies CASSFPGGWGTEAFF. The J gene is TRBJ1-1, the V gene TRBV5-8, with 8 positions matching TRBD1. The CDR3 totals 15 residues. After removal of 2 bases from V and 4 bases from J, the junction contained 7 bases not matched to a gene. From germline, CDR1 is SGHTS and CDR2 YDEGEE.

The rearrangement joins TRBV7-2 to TRBJ2-7; 8 nucleotides match TRBD1. V was clipped by 10 bases and J by 4 bases; unmatched bases: 12. CDR3 length: 14 amino acids. Per germline, CDR1 SGHTA and CDR2 FQGNSA. The CDR3 nucleotides are TGTGCCATCCCTGGGGGGACAGGCTTTTACGAGCAGTACTTC. It codes for CAIPGGTGFYEQYF.

The rearrangement links TRBV25-1 to TRBJ1-1; weak D call: TRBD1 (5 bases). The CDR3 is 13 residues long. Germline CDR1 is MGHDK and CDR2 is SYGVNS. The germline V and J ends were trimmed by 8 bases and 0 bases, with 10 bases remaining between them. Here the CDR3 reads CASGGQMNTEAFF. CDR3 DNA: TGTGCCAGCGGGGGTCAGATGAACACTGAAGCTTTCTTT.

This clone was picked up one time. The chain carries TRBV12-5 and TRBJ2-7, with 8 positions matching TRBD2. There are 11 residues in the CDR3. The germline CDR1 and CDR2 sequences are LGHNT and FRNRAP. Trimming removed 6 bases from V and 12 bases from J; junction bases left unmatched: 7. The chain's CDR3 is CASGVGTSLYF. DNA of the CDR3: TGTGCTAGTGGAGTTGGGACTAGTTTGTACTTC.

The gene calls are TRBV2 and TRBJ2-7; D gene unclear. CDR1 SNHLY and CDR2 FYNNEI come from the germline V gene. Trimming removed 4 bases from V and 3 bases from J, with 7 bases in between. This CDR3 has 12 amino acids. The CDR3 DNA reads TGTGCCAGCAGTGTCGAAAACTACGAGCAGTACTTC. It specifies CASSVENYEQYF.

Comment on this clone: This specimen includes other DNA sequences encoding the same CDR3. The chain links TRBV6-1 to TRBJ1-2; tentatively, D is TRBD1 (5 bases). The CDR3 has 15 residues. Deletions cut 0 bases from V and 3 bases from J, with 11 bases between. Per the germline V gene, CDR1 is MNHNS and CDR2 is SASEGT. In nucleotides, the CDR3 is TGTGCCAGCAGTGAAGCGACGGGGGGATACTATGGCTACACCTTC. It codes for CASSEATGGYYGYTF.

CDR3 protein: CSVVDRRTDTQYF. As DNA, the CDR3 is TGCAGCGTTGTCGACAGGCGCACAGATACGCAGTATTTT. This rearrangement joins TRBV29-1 to TRBJ2-3, with D possibly matching TRBD1 (6 bases). Germline CDR1 reads SQVTM; CDR2 reads ANQGSEA. The CDR3 has 13 amino acids. Trimming pared 4 bases from V and 1 base from J, leaving 9 bases between.

V gene TRBV3-1 (or the pseudogene TRBV3-2) combines with J gene TRBJ1-4; D remains ambiguous. V lost 3 bases and J 8 bases, leaving 19 bases between the germline ends. The CDR3 spans 16 residues. Germline V gives CDR1 LGHDT, CDR2 YNNKEL (reference sequence). CDR3 in DNA: TGTGCCAGCAGCCACATGTTTGACCCTCGGCGGGAAAAACTGTTTTTT. It translates to CASSHMFDPRREKLFF.

The J gene is TRBJ2-1, the V gene TRBV4-2, with 7 bases matching TRBD2. Per the germline V gene, CDR1 is LGHNA and CDR2 is YNFKEQ. After removal of 5 bases from V and 3 bases from J, the junction contained 4 bases not matched to a gene. The CDR3 covers 14 residues. The CDR3 spells CASSNGGSYNEQFF. For the CDR3, the DNA is TGTGCCAGCAGCAACGGCGGGAGCTACAATGAGCAGTTCTTC.

This chain connects TRBV5-1 to TRBJ2-1; D not resolved. V shed 0 bases and J shed 8 bases, with 6 bases lying between them. Germline CDR1 and CDR2: SGHRS and YFSETQ. The CDR3 is made up of 12 amino acids. CDR3 sequence: CASSLGLDEQFF. DNA of the CDR3: TGCGCCAGCAGCTTGGGCCTAGATGAGCAGTTCTTC.

The V and J genes are TRBV15 and TRBJ2-5; TRBD1 matches at 9 bases. The CDR3 extends over 14 amino acids. The germline CDR1 and CDR2 sequences are LNHNV and YYDKDF (reference sequence). J lost 5 bases, V lost 3 bases, and 4 bases had no gene match. The CDR3 region is CATSRTGGVETQYF. DNA of the CDR3: TGTGCCACCAGCAGGACAGGGGGAGTCGAGACCCAGTACTTC.

The V gene is TRBV3-1 (or the pseudogene TRBV3-2), the J gene TRBJ2-7; 9 bases line up with TRBD1. This CDR3 contains 16 residues. The V segment lost 3 bases and the J segment 0 bases; nucleotides outside the gene matches: 6. Germline CDR1 LGHDT, CDR2 YNNKEL (reference sequence). In nucleotides, the CDR3 is TGTGCCAGCAGCCAGGGGGGACAGGGAAGCTCCTACGAGCAGTACTTC. It specifies CASSQGGQGSSYEQYF.

V usage is TRBV5-1 and J usage is TRBJ2-3, with a possible D match to TRBD2 (5 bases). From germline, CDR1 is SGHRS and CDR2 YFSETQ. The CDR3 sequence is 13 residues long. V was shortened by 4 bases and J by 8 bases, with 14 bases between the two germline ends. The CDR3 region has the DNA TGCGCCAGCAGCCCGGACCCAGGAGGTACGCAGTATTTT. Its protein product is CASSPDPGGTQYF.

Only one count was recorded for this clone. V is TRBV5-5 and J is TRBJ1-1; no clear D. This CDR3 comprises 14 residues. V dropped 0 bases and J dropped 7 bases, with 13 bases sitting between them. CDR1 and CDR2 (germline): SGHKS, YYEKEE (reference sequence). This chain's CDR3 is CASSLGQNYGEAFF. CDR3 bases: TGTGCCAGCAGCTTGGGGCAGAATTATGGTGAAGCTTTCTTT.

This clone occurred once. The gene calls are TRBV7-8 and TRBJ1-1; a possible D gene is TRBD1 (6 bases). Trimming cost V 5 bases and J 0 bases, with 19 bases left between them. The CDR3 length is 17 residues. Germline CDR1 reads SGHVS; CDR2 reads FQNEAQ. The CDR3 spells CASSQGGKYNMNTEAFF. The CDR3 DNA follows: TGTGCCAGCAGCCAAGGGGGGAAATATAATATGAACACTGAAGCTTTCTTT. Full variable domain (remainder filled in from reference TRBV7-8 and TRBJ1-1): GAGVSQSPRYKVAKRGQDVALRCDPISGHVSLFWYQQALGQGPEFLTYFQNEAQLDKSGLPSDRFFAERPEGSVSTLKIQRTQQEDSAVYLCASSQGGKYNMNTEAFFGQGTRLTVV.

The gene calls are TRBV13 and TRBJ1-3, with 7 bases that match TRBD1. Trimming at V came to 4 bases and at J to 4 bases, leaving 13 bases not matched to a gene. The CDR3 covers 17 residues. CDR1 is PRHDT, CDR2 FYEKMQ, per germline (reference sequence). The CDR3 spells CASSSTSTGERGNTIYF. DNA for the CDR3: TGTGCCAGCAGCTCGACCTCTACAGGGGAACGCGGAAACACCATATATTTT.